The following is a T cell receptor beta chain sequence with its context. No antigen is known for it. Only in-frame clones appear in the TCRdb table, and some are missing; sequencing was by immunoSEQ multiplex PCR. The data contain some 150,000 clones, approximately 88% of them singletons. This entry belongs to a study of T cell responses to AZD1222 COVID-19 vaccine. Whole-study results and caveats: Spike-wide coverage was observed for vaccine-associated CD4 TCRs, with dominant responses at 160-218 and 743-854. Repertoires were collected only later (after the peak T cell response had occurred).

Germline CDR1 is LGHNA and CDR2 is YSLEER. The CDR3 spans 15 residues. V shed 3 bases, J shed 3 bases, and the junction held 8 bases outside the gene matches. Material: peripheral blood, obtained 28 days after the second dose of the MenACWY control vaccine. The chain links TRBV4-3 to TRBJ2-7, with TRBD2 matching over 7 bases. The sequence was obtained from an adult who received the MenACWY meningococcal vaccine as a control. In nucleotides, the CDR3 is TGCGCCAGCAGCCACAGGCGGGGGATGAACTACGAGCAGTACTTC. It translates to CASSHRRGMNYEQYF.